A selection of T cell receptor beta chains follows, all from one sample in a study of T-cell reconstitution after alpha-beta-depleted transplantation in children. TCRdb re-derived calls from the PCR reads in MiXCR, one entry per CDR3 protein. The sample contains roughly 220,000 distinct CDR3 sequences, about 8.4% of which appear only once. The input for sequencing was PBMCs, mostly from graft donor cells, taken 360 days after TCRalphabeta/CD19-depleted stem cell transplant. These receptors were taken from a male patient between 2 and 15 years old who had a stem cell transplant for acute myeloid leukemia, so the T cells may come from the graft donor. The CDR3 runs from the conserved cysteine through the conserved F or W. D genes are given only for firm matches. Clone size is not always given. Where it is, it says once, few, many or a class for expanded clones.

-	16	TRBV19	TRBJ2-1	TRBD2	TGTGCCAGTAGTACCCCTCAGCGGGAGTTCTCCAATGAGCAGTTCTTC	CASSTPQREFSNEQFF
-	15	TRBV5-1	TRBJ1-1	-	TGCGCCAGCAGCCTCCGACAGAATACGGACACTGAAGCTTTCTTT	CASSLRQNTDTEAFF
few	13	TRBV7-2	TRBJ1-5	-	TGTGCCAGCAGCTTAGATCCGAATCAGCCCCAGCATTTT	CASSLDPNQPQHF
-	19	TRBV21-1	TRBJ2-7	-	TGTGCCAGCAGCTTTACCTGTACTTCTAGCGGGAGGGCCGAGTACGAGCAGTACTTC	CASSFTCTSSGRAEYEQYF
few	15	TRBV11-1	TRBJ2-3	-	TGTGCCAGCAGCTTAGTCCACGGCAGGAAAGATACGCAGTATTTT	CASSLVHGRKDTQYF
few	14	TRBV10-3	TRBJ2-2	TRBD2	TGTGCCATTAGCGGGGTTTCGAACACCGGGGAGCTGTTTTTT	CAISGVSNTGELFF
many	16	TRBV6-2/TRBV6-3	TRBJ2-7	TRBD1	TGTGCCAGCAGTCATCTCGGGACAGGGGGCTTATACGAGCAGTACTTC	CASSHLGTGGLYEQYF
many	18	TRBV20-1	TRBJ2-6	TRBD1	TGCAGTGCTAGGGCCGGGACAGGGGGATTCTCTGGGGCCAACGTCCTGACTTTC	CSARAGTGGFSGANVLTF
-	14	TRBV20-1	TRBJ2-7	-	TGCAGTGCTCAAAGGCCTAGCGCTGCCTCCGAGCAGTACTTC	CSAQRPSAASEQYF
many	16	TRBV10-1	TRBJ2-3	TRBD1	TGCGCCAGCAGTGACGGGACAGGGGGCTGGTCAGATACGCAGTATTTT	CASSDGTGGWSDTQYF
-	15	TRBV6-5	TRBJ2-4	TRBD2	TGTGCCAGCAGTTGGACTAGCGGGGGTAAAAACATTCAGTACTTC	CASSWTSGGKNIQYF
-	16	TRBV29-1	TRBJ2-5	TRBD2	TGCAGCGTTGTGGGGACTAGCGGGAGGGCCAAAGAGACCCAGTACTTC	CSVVGTSGRAKETQYF
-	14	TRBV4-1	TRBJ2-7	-	TGCGCCAGCAGCCAAGAACCGTCGTCCTACGAGCAGTACTTC	CASSQEPSSYEQYF
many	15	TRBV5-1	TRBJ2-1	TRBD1	TGCGCCAGCAGCTTGGGACAGGGGGTAATCTATGAGCAGTTCTTC	CASSLGQGVIYEQFF
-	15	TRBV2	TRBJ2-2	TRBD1	TGTGCCAGCAGTGGGACAGGGGCGACCACCGGGGAGCTGTTTTTT	CASSGTGATTGELFF
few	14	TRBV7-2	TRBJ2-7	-	TGTGCCAGCAGCTTAGGGGGGAGCCTATACGAGCAGTACTTC	CASSLGGSLYEQYF
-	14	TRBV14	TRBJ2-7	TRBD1	TGTGCCAGCAGCCAAGTGGACAGGGGATACGAGCAGTACTTC	CASSQVDRGYEQYF
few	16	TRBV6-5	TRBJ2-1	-	TGTGCCAGCAGTTACTTCCCGCAGGGAACCTACAATGAGCAGTTCTTC	CASSYFPQGTYNEQFF
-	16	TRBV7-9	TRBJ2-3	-	TGTGCCAGCAGCCAACGACCCGAGGGGAGCACAGATTCGCAGTATTTT	CASSQRPEGSTDSQYF
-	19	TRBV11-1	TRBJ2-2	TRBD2	TGTGCCAGCAGCATAGGGCGGACTAGCGGCCCTTCGAACACCGGGGAGCTGTTTTTT	CASSIGRTSGPSNTGELFF
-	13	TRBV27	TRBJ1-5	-	TGTGCCACTGGGGTTCGTAGCAATCAGCCCCAGCATTTT	CATGVRSNQPQHF
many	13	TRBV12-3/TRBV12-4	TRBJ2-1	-	TGTGCCAGCAGTTTGGGCAGGGGAGGTGAGCAGTTCTTC	CASSLGRGGEQFF
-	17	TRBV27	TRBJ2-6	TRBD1	TGTGCCAGCAGTCCCCGGGACAGGGGGTCTGGGGCCAACGTCCTGACTTTC	CASSPRDRGSGANVLTF